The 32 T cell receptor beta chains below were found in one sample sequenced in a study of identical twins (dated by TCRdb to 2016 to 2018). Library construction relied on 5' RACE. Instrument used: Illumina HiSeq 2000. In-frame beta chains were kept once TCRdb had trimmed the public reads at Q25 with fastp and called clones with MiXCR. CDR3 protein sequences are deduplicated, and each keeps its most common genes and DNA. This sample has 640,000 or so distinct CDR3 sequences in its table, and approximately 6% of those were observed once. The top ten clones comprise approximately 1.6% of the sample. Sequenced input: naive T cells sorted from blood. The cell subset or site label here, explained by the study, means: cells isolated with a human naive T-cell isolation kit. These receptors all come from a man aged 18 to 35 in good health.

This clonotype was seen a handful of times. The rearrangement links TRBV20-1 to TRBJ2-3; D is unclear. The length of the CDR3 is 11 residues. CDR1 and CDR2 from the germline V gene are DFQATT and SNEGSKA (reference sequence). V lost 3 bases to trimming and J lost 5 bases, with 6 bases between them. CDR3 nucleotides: TGCAGTGCTAGCGTGCGAGATACGCAGTATTTT. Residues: CSASVRDTQYF.

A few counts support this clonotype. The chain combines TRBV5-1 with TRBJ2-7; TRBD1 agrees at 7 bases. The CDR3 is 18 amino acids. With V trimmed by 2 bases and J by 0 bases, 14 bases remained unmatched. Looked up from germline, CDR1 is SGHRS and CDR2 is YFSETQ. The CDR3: CASSFRGGTYSDSYEQYF. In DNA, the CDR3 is TGCGCCAGCAGCTTCCGAGGGGGCACTTATAGCGACTCCTACGAGCAGTACTTC.

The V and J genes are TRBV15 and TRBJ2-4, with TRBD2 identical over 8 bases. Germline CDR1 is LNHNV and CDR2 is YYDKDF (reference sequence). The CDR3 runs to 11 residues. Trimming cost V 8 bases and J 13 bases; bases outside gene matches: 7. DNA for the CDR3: TGTGCCACCGGTATTAGCGGGGCCCAGTACTTC. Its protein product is CATGISGAQYF.

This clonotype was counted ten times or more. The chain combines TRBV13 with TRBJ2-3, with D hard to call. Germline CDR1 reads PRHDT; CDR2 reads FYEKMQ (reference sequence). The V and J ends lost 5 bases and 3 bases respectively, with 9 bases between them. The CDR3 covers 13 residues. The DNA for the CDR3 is TGTGCCAGCAGCCATTCAGTAACAGATACGCAGTATTTT. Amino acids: CASSHSVTDTQYF.

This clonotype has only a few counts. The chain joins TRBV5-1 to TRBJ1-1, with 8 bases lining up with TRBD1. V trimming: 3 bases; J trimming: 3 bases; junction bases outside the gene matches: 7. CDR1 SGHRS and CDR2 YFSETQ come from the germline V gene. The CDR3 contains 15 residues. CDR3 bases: TGCGCCAGCAGCTCCACCCGGACAGGGCACACTGAAGCTTTCTTT. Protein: CASSSTRTGHTEAFF.

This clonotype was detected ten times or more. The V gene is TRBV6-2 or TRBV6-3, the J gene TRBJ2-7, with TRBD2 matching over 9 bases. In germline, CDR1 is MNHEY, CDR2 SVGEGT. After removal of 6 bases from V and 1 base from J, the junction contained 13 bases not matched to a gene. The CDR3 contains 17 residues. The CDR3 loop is CASSPVRGLAGSYEQYV. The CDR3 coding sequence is TGTGCCAGCAGCCCCGTTCGAGGGCTAGCGGGGTCCTACGAGCAGTACGTC.

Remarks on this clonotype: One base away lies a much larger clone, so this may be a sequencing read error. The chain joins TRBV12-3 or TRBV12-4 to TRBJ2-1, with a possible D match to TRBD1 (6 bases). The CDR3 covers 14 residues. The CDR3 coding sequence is TGTGCCATTACACCCCAGGGGATCTACAATGTGCAGTTCTTC. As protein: CAITPQGIYNVQFF.

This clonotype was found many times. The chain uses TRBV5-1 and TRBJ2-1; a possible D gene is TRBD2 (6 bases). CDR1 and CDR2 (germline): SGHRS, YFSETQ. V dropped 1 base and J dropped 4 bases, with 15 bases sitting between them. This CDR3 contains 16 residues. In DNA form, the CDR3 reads TGCGCCAGCAGCTTGTCTTCCCGGACTAAGTACAATGAGCAGTTCTTC. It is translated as CASSLSSRTKYNEQFF.

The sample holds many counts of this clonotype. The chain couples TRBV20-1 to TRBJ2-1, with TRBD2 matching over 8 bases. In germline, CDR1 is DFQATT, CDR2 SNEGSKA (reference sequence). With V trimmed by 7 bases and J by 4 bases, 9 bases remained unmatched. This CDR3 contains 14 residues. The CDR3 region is CSVAGGGQYNEQFF. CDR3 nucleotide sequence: TGCAGTGTGGCGGGAGGAGGACAGTACAATGAGCAGTTCTTC.

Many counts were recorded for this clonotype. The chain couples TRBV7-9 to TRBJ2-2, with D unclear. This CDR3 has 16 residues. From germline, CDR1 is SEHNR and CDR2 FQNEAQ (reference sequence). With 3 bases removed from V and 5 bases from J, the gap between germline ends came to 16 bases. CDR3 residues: CASSFFGMVGTGELFF. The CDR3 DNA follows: TGTGCCAGCAGCTTCTTCGGAATGGTCGGAACCGGGGAGCTGTTTTTT.

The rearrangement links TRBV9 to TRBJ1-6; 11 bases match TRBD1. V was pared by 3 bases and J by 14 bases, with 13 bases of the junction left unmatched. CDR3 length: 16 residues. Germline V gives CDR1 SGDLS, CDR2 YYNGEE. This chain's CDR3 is CASSAWDRGRAGALHF. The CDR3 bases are TGTGCCAGCAGCGCCTGGGACAGGGGGAGGGCGGGGGCCCTCCACTTT. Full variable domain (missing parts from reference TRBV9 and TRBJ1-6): DSGVTQTPKHLITATGQRVTLRCSPRSGDLSVYWYQQSLDQGLQFLIQYYNGEERAKGNILERFSAQQFPDLHSELNLSSLELGDSALYFCASSAWDRGRAGALHFGNGTRLTVT.

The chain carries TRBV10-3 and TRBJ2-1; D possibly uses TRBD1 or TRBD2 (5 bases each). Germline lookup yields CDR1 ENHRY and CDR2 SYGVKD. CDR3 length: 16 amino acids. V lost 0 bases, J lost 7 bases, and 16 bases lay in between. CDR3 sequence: CAISESTRGVKNEQFF. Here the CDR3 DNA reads TGTGCCATCAGTGAGTCGACTCGAGGGGTCAAAAATGAGCAGTTCTTC.

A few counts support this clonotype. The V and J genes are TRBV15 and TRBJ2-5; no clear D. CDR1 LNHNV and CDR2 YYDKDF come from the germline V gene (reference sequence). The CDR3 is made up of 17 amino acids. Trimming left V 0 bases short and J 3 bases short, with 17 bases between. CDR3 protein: CATSRDLERSLEETQYF. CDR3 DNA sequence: TGTGCCACCAGCAGAGACCTGGAGAGGTCCTTAGAAGAGACCCAGTACTTC.

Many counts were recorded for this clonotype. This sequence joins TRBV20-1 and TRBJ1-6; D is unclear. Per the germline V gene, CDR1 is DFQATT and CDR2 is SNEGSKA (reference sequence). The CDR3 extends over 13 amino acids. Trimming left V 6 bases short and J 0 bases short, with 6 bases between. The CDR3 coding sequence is TGCAGTGCAATTAGCTCCTATAATTCACCCCTCCACTTT. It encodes CSAISSYNSPLHF.

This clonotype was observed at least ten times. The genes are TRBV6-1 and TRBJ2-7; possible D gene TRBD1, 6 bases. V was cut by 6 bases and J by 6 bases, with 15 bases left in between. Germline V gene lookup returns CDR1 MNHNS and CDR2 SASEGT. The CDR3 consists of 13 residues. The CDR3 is CASRGAAWREQYV. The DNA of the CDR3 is TGTGCCAGCAGGGGGGCGGCTTGGCGCGAGCAGTACGTC.

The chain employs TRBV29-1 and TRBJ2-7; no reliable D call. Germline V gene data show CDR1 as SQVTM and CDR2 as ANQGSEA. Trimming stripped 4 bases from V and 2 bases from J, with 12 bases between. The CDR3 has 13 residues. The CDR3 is CSVGAGPAYEQYF. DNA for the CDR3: TGCAGCGTTGGGGCAGGACCGGCCTACGAGCAGTACTTC.

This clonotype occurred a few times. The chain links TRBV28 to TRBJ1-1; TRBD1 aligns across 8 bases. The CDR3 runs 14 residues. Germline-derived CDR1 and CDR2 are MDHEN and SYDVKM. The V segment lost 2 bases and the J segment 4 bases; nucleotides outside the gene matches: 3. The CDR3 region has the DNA TGTGCCAGCAGTTTACCGACAGGGGTCACTGAAGCTTTCTTT. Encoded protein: CASSLPTGVTEAFF.

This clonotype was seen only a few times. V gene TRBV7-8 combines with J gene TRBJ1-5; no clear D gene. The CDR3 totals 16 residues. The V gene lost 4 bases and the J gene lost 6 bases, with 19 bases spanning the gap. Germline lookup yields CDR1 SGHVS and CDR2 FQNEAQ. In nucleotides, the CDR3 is TGTGCCAGCAGCTCTCGCCCTACGTCGGGCGGTCAGCCCCAGCATTTT. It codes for CASSSRPTSGGQPQHF.

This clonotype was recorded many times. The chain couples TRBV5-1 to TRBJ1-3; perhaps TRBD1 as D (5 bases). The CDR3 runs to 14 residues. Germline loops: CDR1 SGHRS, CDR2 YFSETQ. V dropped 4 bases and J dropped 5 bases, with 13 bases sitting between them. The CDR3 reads CASSPGDERNTIYF. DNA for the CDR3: TGCGCCAGCAGCCCCGGGGACGAAAGAAACACCATATATTTT.

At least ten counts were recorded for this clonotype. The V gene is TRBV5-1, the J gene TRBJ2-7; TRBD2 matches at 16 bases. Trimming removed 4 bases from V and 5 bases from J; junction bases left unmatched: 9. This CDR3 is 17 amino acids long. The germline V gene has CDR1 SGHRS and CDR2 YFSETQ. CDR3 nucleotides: TGCGCCAGCAGCCCGGAGGGACTAGCGGGAGGGCCTCACGAGCAGTACTTC. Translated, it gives CASSPEGLAGGPHEQYF.

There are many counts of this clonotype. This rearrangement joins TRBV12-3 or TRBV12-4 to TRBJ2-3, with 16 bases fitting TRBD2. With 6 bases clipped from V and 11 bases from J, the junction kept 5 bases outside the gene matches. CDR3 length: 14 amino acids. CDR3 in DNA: TGTGCCAGCAGCTCCGGGACTAGCGGGGGGGGGCAGTATTTT. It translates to CASSSGTSGGGQYF.

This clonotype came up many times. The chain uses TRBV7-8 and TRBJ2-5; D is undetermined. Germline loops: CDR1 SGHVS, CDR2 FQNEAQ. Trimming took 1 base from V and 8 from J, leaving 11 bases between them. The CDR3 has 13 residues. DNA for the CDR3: TGTGCCAGCAGCTTAGTACCCTTCGTAACCCAGTACTTC. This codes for CASSLVPFVTQYF.

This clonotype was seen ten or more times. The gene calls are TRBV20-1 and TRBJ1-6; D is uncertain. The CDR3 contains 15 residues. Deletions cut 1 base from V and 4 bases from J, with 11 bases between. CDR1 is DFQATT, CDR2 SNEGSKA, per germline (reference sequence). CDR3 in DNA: TGCAGTGCTAGAGGGCCGGGCTGGTATAATTCACCCCTCCACTTT. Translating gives CSARGPGWYNSPLHF.

The CDR3 sequence is CASSLPSGNTQYF. Written as DNA, the CDR3 is TGTGCCAGCAGCTTGCCAAGTGGGAATACGCAGTATTTT. The gene calls are TRBV5-6 and TRBJ2-3; no clear D. V was shortened by 1 base and J by 7 bases, with 10 bases between the two germline ends. The germline CDR1 and CDR2 sequences are SGHDT and YYEEEE. This CDR3 contains 13 residues.

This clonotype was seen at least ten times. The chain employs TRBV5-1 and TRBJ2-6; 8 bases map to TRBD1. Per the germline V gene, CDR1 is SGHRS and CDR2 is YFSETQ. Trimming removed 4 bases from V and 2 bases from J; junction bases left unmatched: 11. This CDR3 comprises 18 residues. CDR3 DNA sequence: TGCGCCAGCAGCCTGTCCGGGACAGGTGTTACTGGGGCCAACGTCCTGACTTTC. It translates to CASSLSGTGVTGANVLTF.

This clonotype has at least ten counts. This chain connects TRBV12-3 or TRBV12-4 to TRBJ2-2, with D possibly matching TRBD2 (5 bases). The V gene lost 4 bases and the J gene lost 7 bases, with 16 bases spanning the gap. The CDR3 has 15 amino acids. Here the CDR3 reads CASSYLTVRGGELFF. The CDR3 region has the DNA TGTGCCAGCAGTTACCTGACGGTCCGGGGCGGGGAGCTGTTTTTT.

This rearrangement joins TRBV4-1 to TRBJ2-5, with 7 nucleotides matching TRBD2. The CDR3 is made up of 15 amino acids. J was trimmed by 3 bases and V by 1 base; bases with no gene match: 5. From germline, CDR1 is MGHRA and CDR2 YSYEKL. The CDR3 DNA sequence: TGCGCCAGCAGCCAAGTCGGGCTAGCGGAAGAGACCCAGTACTTC. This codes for CASSQVGLAEETQYF.

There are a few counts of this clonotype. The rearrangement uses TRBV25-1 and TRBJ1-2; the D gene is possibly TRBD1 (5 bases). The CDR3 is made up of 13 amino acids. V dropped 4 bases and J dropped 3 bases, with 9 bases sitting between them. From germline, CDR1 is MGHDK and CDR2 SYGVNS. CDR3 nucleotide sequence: TGTGCCAGCAGTGTGCCGGGGGACTATGGCTACACCTTC. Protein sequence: CASSVPGDYGYTF.

The CDR3 loop reads CASSLVGGISEQYF. The CDR3 DNA is TGTGCCAGCAGCTTAGTTGGCGGGATTTCCGAGCAGTACTTC. The V gene is TRBV7-6, the J gene TRBJ2-7, with D possibly being TRBD2 (6 bases). From germline, CDR1 is SGHVS and CDR2 FNYEAQ. Trimming cost V 1 base and J 6 bases, with 13 bases left between them. The CDR3 has 14 amino acids. The full variable domain, rest sourced from reference TRBV7-6 and TRBJ2-7, is GAGVSQSPRYKVTKRGQDVALRCDPISGHVSLYWYRQALGQGPEFLTYFNYEAQQDKSGLPNDRFSAERPEGSISTLTIQRTEQRDSAMYRCASSLVGGISEQYFGPGTRLTVT.

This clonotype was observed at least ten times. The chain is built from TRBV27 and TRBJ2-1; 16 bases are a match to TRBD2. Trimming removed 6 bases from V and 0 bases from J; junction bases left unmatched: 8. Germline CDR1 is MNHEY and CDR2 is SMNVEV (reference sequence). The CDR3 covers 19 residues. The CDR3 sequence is CASREGLAGGQSSYNEQFF. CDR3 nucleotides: TGTGCCAGCAGAGAGGGACTAGCGGGAGGGCAGAGCTCCTACAATGAGCAGTTCTTC.

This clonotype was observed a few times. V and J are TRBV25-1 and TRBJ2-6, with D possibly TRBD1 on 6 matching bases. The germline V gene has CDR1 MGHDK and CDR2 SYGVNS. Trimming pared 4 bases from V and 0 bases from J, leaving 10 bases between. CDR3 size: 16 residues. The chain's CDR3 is CASSVLQGSGANVLTF. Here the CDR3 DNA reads TGTGCCAGCAGTGTCCTACAGGGCTCTGGGGCCAACGTCCTGACTTTC. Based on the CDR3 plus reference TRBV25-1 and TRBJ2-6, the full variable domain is EADIYQTPRYLVIGTGKKITLECSQTMGHDKMYWYQQDPGMELHLIHYSYGVNSTEKGDLSSESTVSRIRTEHFPLTLESARPSHTSQYLCASSVLQGSGANVLTFGAGSRLTVL.

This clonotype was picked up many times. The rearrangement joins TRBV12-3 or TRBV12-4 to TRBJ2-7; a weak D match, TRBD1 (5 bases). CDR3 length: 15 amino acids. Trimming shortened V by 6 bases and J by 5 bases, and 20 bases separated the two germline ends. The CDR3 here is CASSQRWEGVHEQYF. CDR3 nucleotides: TGTGCCAGCAGCCAAAGGTGGGAAGGGGTCCACGAGCAGTACTTC.